This TCR beta chain originates from a study of glioma-infiltrating T cells. The CDR3 is 12 residues long. From germline, CDR1 is MNHNS and CDR2 SASEGT. Trimming removed 6 bases at V and 6 bases at J, with 10 bases between. Amplification of TCR alpha and beta CDR3 regions from RNA used iRepertoire nested multiplex PCR. TCRdb reprocessed the multiplex PCR reads with MiXCR, giving one entry per CDR3 protein. The sample has about 99,000 distinct CDR3 sequences, roughly 30% seen once; the top ten hold approximately 43%. Study-level findings and limits: Non-neoplastic patients had below-expected tissue-blood divergence, while all gliomas exceeded expectation.

This clonotype was seen ten or more times. Its cognate antigen is unknown. The clonotype was recovered from a human donor with low-grade glioma or glioblastoma, undergoing nonglioma brain surgery, or in good health (not recorded which). The specimen sequenced was glioma tissue, nonneoplastic brain tissue, or PBMCs (not recorded which). The rearrangement joins TRBV6-1 to TRBJ2-3; D call uncertain. CDR3 DNA sequence: TGTGCCAGCAGGTACAGCGCGGATACGCAGTATTTT. This encodes CASRYSADTQYF.